This is a list of T cell receptor beta chains from one sample in a study of blood T cell repertoires in COVID-19. Using immunoSEQ multiplex PCR, the repertoire was profiled, and TCRdb retains in-frame clones only, with some absent. The table includes fewer than 300,000 clones, 85% detected once. Sample: PBMCs or T cells enriched from blood (not recorded which). The receptors originated from a woman between 50 and 59 years old who had recovered from COVID-19. The CDR3 runs from the conserved cysteine through the conserved F or W. D genes are given only for firm matches. Only part of the rows carry a size: once, few, many, or a class if the clone is expanded.

J,size,D,V,CDR3,DNA
TRBJ1-1,-,-,TRBV4-1,CASSQGTDTEAFF,TGCGCCAGCAGCCAAGGGACAGACACTGAAGCTTTCTTT
TRBJ2-1,-,TRBD1,TRBV7-3,CASSQDRGSYNEQFF,TGTGCCAGCAGCCAAGACAGGGGCTCCTACAATGAGCAGTTCTTC
TRBJ2-5,-,-,TRBV27,CASSPGLWRLETQYF,TGTGCCAGCAGTCCCGGGTTGTGGAGGCTGGAGACCCAGTACTTC
TRBJ2-6,-,-,TRBV2,CASMWTASVSGANVLTF,TGTGCCAGCATGTGGACAGCCTCAGTCTCTGGGGCCAACGTCCTGACTTTC
TRBJ2-2,-,TRBD1,TRBV4-3,CASSRSGTGETGELFF,TGCGCCAGCAGCCGGTCCGGGACAGGGGAAACCGGGGAGCTGTTTTTT
TRBJ1-5,few,TRBD1,TRBV19,CASSIESGTGNQPQHF,TGTGCCAGTAGTATAGAATCCGGGACAGGGAATCAGCCCCAGCATTTT
TRBJ1-4,-,-,TRBV6-6,CASSYSGGATNEKLFF,TGTGCCAGCAGTTACTCAGGCGGGGCAACTAATGAAAAACTGTTTTTT
TRBJ1-2,few,-,TRBV19,CASSIVGLTYGYTF,TGTGCCAGTAGTATAGTGGGACTGACTTATGGCTACACCTTC
TRBJ1-1,-,-,TRBV7-2,CASSPRGGPRMNTEAFF,TGTGCCAGCAGCCCCAGGGGAGGGCCACGTATGAACACTGAAGCTTTCTTT
TRBJ1-6,many,-,TRBV5-4,CASSPGIAYNSPLHF,TGTGCCAGCAGCCCTGGTATAGCCTATAATTCACCCCTCCACTTT
TRBJ2-7,once,TRBD2,TRBV5-1,CASRYLAAGGGDEQYF,TGCGCCAGCAGGTATCTTGCGGCGGGGGGGGGCGACGAGCAGTACTTC
TRBJ1-5,-,TRBD1,TRBV30,CAWSVSGGGQPQHF,TGTGCCTGGAGTGTATCAGGGGGAGGTCAGCCCCAGCATTTT
TRBJ2-7,-,-,TRBV2,CASSEEAPSYEQYF,TGTGCCAGCAGTGAAGAAGCCCCCTCCTACGAGCAGTACTTC
TRBJ2-1,-,-,TRBV4-1,CASSRPTLGDGSYEQFF,TGCGCCAGCAGCCGCCCGACCCTGGGCGACGGTTCCTATGAGCAGTTCTTC
TRBJ2-1,-,TRBD1,TRBV18,CASSDRSSYNEQFF,TGTGCCAGCTCGGACAGGAGCTCCTACAATGAGCAGTTCTTC
TRBJ2-7,-,TRBD2,TRBV30,CAWSHGGSGSFSEQYF,TGTGCCTGGAGCCACGGCGGGAGCGGGAGTTTCTCCGAGCAGTACTTC
TRBJ1-1,-,TRBD1,TRBV28,CASSPPYRGYRDTEAFF,TGTGCCAGCAGTCCCCCCTACAGGGGATATCGGGACACTGAAGCTTTCTTT
TRBJ1-6,few,-,TRBV6-1,CASSEKRGFRDSPLHF,TGTGCCAGCAGTGAAAAGCGGGGGTTTAGGGATTCACCCCTCCACTTT
TRBJ1-5,-,-,TRBV6-2/TRBV6-3,CASSPAGFQPQHF,TGTGCCAGCAGCCCGGCGGGTTTTCAGCCCCAGCATTTT
TRBJ2-7,-,-,TRBV30,CAWSGGGRRARYEQYF,TGTGCCTGGAGTGGAGGCGGGCGGAGGGCGCGGTACGAGCAGTACTTC
TRBJ1-2,-,-,TRBV5-1,CASAPVVEGYGYTF,TGCGCCAGCGCCCCGGTAGTGGAGGGCTATGGCTACACCTTC
TRBJ1-1,few,-,TRBV18,CASSPSTGTEAFF,TGTGCCAGCTCACCAAGTACAGGGACTGAAGCTTTCTTT
TRBJ2-7,-,-,TRBV5-1,CASSPRGLNEQYF,TGCGCCAGCAGCCCCAGGGGCCTCAACGAGCAGTACTTC
TRBJ1-5,-,-,TRBV2,CASRGHWDSNQPQHF,TGTGCCAGCAGAGGACACTGGGATAGCAATCAGCCCCAGCATTTT
TRBJ1-6,-,-,TRBV27,CASSLNYAGNNSPLHF,TGTGCCAGCAGTTTAAATTATGCAGGAAACAATTCACCCCTCCACTTT
TRBJ2-7,-,-,TRBV30,CAWSPPAGLYEQYF,TGTGCCTGGAGTCCCCCAGCGGGTCTCTACGAGCAGTACTTC
TRBJ1-3,-,-,TRBV28,CASSFVQAGNTIYF,TGTGCCAGCAGTTTCGTACAAGCTGGAAACACCATATATTTT
TRBJ1-4,-,-,TRBV19,CASSSPGAGEKLFF,TGTGCCAGTAGTTCCCCAGGGGCGGGTGAAAAACTGTTTTTT
TRBJ1-2,-,-,TRBV6-1,CASSEFANYGYTF,TGTGCCAGCAGTGAGTTCGCTAACTATGGCTACACCTTC
TRBJ2-1,-,TRBD2,TRBV10-1,CASSEAGGGYNEQFF,TGCGCCAGCAGTGAGGCGGGCGGGGGATACAATGAGCAGTTCTTC
TRBJ2-3,once,TRBD2,TRBV9,CASSARTSGSTDTQYF,TGTGCCAGCAGCGCGCGGACTAGCGGTAGCACAGATACGCAGTATTTT
TRBJ1-5,-,TRBD1,TRBV28,CASIGTGRYQPQHF,TGTGCCTCTATCGGGACAGGGAGGTATCAGCCCCAGCATTTT
TRBJ2-7,-,TRBD2,TRBV11-3,CASSLGGLAGGSYEQYF,TGTGCCAGCAGCTTAGGAGGCCTGGCGGGGGGAAGTTACGAGCAGTACTTC
TRBJ1-2,few,-,TRBV11-2,CASSLDLWGGGYTF,TGTGCCAGCAGCTTAGATCTGTGGGGAGGTGGCTACACCTTC
TRBJ2-3,-,-,TRBV5-5,CASSLLTTTDTQYF,TGTGCCAGCAGCTTGTTGACAACGACAGATACGCAGTATTTT
TRBJ2-3,-,-,TRBV19,CASGQLTTDTQYF,TGTGCCAGTGGACAGTTAACCACAGATACGCAGTATTTT
TRBJ2-3,-,TRBD2,TRBV11-1,CASSLAGASGEVDTQYF,TGTGCCAGCAGCTTAGCAGGGGCTAGCGGGGAAGTAGATACGCAGTATTTT
TRBJ2-5,-,TRBD1,TRBV5-1,CASSLAAGTAETQYF,TGCGCCAGCAGCTTGGCAGCTGGGACAGCGGAGACCCAGTACTTC
TRBJ2-5,-,TRBD1,TRBV2,CASRDDRVGETQYF,TGTGCCAGCAGGGACGACAGGGTCGGAGAGACCCAGTACTTC
TRBJ1-4,few,-,TRBV2,CASSEQEVKLFF,TGTGCCAGCAGTGAACAGGAGGTAAAACTGTTTTTT
TRBJ2-7,-,TRBD1,TRBV18,CASSPWTGKGSEQYF,TGTGCCAGCTCACCTTGGACAGGGAAGGGCTCCGAGCAGTACTTC
TRBJ1-1,-,TRBD1,TRBV10-2,CASSWTGGNTEAFF,TGCGCCAGCAGTTGGACAGGGGGCAACACTGAAGCTTTCTTT
TRBJ2-1,once,-,TRBV7-3,CASSLTPGATNEQFF,TGTGCCAGCAGCTTAACGCCAGGGGCAACGAATGAGCAGTTCTTC
TRBJ1-5,-,-,TRBV6-5,CASSPQGPNQPQHF,TGTGCCAGCAGCCCACAGGGTCCAAATCAGCCCCAGCATTTT
TRBJ1-1,-,-,TRBV2,CASMRAEAFF,TGTGCCAGCATGAGGGCTGAAGCTTTCTTT
TRBJ1-6,-,-,TRBV7-5,CVRSFDWRTDRNSPLHF,TGTGTCAGAAGCTTCGACTGGAGGACTGACAGGAATTCACCCCTCCACTTT
TRBJ1-2,-,-,TRBV5-1,CASSLATEAPYGYTF,TGCGCCAGCAGCTTGGCGACAGAAGCACCCTATGGCTACACCTTC
TRBJ1-2,-,-,TRBV30,CAWKTEANYGYTF,TGTGCCTGGAAAACAGAAGCTAACTATGGCTACACCTTC